Given below is one TCR beta chain in context. This clonotype was seen only a few times. Its antigen remains undetermined. There are no base qualities to consult, and no much larger clone falls within one base. The sample originates from a study of identical twins (dated by TCRdb to the mid-2010s). About the full investigation: To test whether fetal clonotypes persist, this study deep-sequenced TCR alpha and beta repertoires from monozygotic twins, from unrelated adults of various ages, and from cord blood. To rule out contamination, replicate twin experiments were performed at different times with different library preparation protocols. Overall study results and their limits: Fewer insertions were carried by abundant cord blood beta clonotypes; a weaker similar trend was observed in young adult naive repertoires, while no such trend was observed in memory repertoires. Invariant T cells such as MAIT and iNKT could partly confound zero-insertion analyses, though diverse VJ usage argued against this for most clonotypes. Out-of-frame TCR alpha sequences shared between twins showed an excess of low generation-probability sequences compared with coincidental sharing between unrelated individuals. Recombination models systematically underestimated out-of-frame TCR alpha sharing in monozygotic twins but agreed with sharing between unrelated individuals. A weaker excess of twin sharing was found in beta out-of-frame sequences because the signal-to-noise ratio was lowered by fewer shared sequences. Because the same donors could not be followed over many years, the conclusions depended on cross-sectional statistical analysis.

Reading from cysteine to phenylalanine, the CDR3 counts 17 amino acids. Kept here is only the CDR3 DNA, which spans 51 bases and is read in frame from base 1. Germline trimming: 5 bases from V, 3 bases from J; junction bases outside gene matches: 13. Only healthy Caucasian donors were included. The twin cohort comprised three pairs of female monozygotic twins, all aged roughly 18 to 30 years. The RNA used for TCR libraries was isolated from peripheral blood mononuclear cells. Preparation of the library involved 5' RACE. The instrument given in TCRdb is Illumina HiSeq 2000. A universal primer binding site was introduced by template switching, and a unique molecular identifier was present in the final cDNA, enabling accurate counting of TCR cDNA molecules. First-strand cDNA for TCR alpha and beta chains was synthesized from specific primers in the conserved constant-segment region. To control for contamination, each cDNA library was double barcoded with a SMART-Mk sample barcode plus Illumina barcodes. TruSeq adapter sequences along with Illumina sample barcodes were introduced in two successive PCR steps. TCR alpha and beta cDNA libraries were sequenced on the Illumina HiSeq platform with custom primers. As for the original processing: Raw reads were processed with MiGEC to extract unique molecular identifiers, and MiXCR was used to determine CDR3 positions. Recombination models were inferred per individual with the repgenHMM and IGoR tools using an EM algorithm. Shared clonotype analysis was performed with the tcR package in R, normalizing sharing by the product of cloneset sizes. To study raw recombination without the effects of thymic and clonal selection, out-of-frame nonproductive sequences were analyzed. TCRdb reprocessed the public reads (quality trimming at Q25 with fastp, clone calling with MiXCR) and kept in-frame beta chains. Rows matching on CDR3 protein sequence are summarized as one entry with the most common DNA and genes. TCRdb's processing, not the study's, gives the V and J calls here. The sample contains about 900,000 distinct CDR3 sequences, about 12% of them found a single time. The top ten clonotypes cover about 1.6% of the sample.

The data were also submitted as part of a second study, on yellow fever vaccine responses in identical twins. The second publication reports: According to the authors, the vaccine-induced T cell response in identical twins seemed to be partly convergent and partly specific to each individual. Focusing on identical twins, the study followed the T cell clones that responded to the vaccine, and did so with precision.

In this chain, TRBV12-3 or TRBV12-4 is recombined with TRBJ2-1; TRBD2 matches 7 bases in the middle. The specimen sequenced was PBMCs. The TCR originated in a woman aged 18-30 years in good health. For the CDR3, the sequence is CASSPDRWSGGYNEQFF. The bases are TGTGCCAGCAGTCCCGACCGGTGGTCGGGAGGCTACAATGAGCAGTTCTTC.